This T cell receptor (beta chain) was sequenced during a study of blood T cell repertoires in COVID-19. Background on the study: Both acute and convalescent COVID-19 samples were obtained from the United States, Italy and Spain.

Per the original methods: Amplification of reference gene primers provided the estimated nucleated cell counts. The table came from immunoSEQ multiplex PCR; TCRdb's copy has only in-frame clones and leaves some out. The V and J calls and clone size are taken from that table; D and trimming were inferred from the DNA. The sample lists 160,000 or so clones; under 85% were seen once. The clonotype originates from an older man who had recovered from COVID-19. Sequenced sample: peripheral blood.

This chain's CDR3 is CASSGRGMSTGELFF. The CDR3 nucleotides read TGTGCCAGCAGCGGGAGGGGGATGAGCACCGGGGAGCTGTTTTTT. This chain links TRBV11-2 with TRBJ2-2, with D maybe TRBD2 (7 bases). V was clipped by 5 bases and J by 4 bases, with 14 bases between them. This CDR3 has 15 residues. Germline V CDR1 and CDR2: SGHAT, FQNNGV.